This T cell receptor (beta chain) was found in a study of blood T cell repertoires in COVID-19. The CDR3 extends over 15 amino acids. Germline-derived CDR1 and CDR2 are LGHNA and YSLEER. V gave up 0 bases and J gave up 5 bases, with 13 bases separating them. The assay was immunoSEQ multiplex PCR, and TCRdb's table has in-frame clones only and misses some. The data show roughly 63,000 clones, around 74% seen once. Sequencing was performed on peripheral blood. The genes are TRBV4-3 and TRBJ2-5, with TRBD2 as a possible D gene (6 bases). The TCR sequence derives from a woman older than 75 with acute or convalescent COVID-19. DNA of the CDR3: TGCGCCAGCAGCCAAGATTTACTAGCTCAGGAGACCCAGTACTTC. This gives the protein CASSQDLLAQETQYF.